Listed here is a single T cell receptor beta chain. No antigen is known for it. With 2 bases removed from V and 2 bases from J, the gap between germline ends came to 14 bases. Germline-derived CDR1 and CDR2 are MNHEY and SVGEGT. The CDR3 is made up of 16 amino acids. Both CD4+ and CD8+ T cells were negatively isolated, and TEMRA cells underwent FACS enrichment. The data derive from a study of CD8 T cells in Susac syndrome. Broader study findings: A relatively small number of individuals underwent TCR sequencing and HLA analysis.

With random hexamers, roughly 0.5 to 1 ug RNA was reverse transcribed. Using its own MiXCR run on the immunoSEQ multiplex PCR reads, TCRdb lists one record per CDR3 protein. Of some 400,000 distinct CDR3 sequences listed, 75% to 90% were seen once; the top ten hold roughly 0.1%. Sequenced: CD8+ T cells from PBMCs. The source of this sequence is a human donor with multiple sclerosis. V usage is TRBV6-2 or TRBV6-3 and J usage is TRBJ2-3, with a possible D match to TRBD2 (6 bases). CDR3 sequence (DNA): TGTGCCAGCAGTTACCCTGGCGGGGCTATCACAGATACGCAGTATTTT. Translation gives CASSYPGGAITDTQYF.